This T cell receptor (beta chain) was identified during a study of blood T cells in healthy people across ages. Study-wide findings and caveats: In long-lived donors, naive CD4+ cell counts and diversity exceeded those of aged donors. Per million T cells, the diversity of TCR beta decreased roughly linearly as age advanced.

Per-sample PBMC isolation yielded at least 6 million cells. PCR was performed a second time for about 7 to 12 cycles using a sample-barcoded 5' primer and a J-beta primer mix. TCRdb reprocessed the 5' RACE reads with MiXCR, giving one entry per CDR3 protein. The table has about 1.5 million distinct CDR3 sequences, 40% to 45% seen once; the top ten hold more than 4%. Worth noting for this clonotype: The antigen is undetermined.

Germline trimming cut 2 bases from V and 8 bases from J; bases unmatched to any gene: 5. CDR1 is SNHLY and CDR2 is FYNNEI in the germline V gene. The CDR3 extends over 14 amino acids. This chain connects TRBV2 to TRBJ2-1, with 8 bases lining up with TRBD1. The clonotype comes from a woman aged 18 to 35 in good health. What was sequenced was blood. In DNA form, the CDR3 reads TGTGCCAGCAGTGAAAGGACAGGGAGACATGAGCAGTTCTTC. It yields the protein CASSERTGRHEQFF.